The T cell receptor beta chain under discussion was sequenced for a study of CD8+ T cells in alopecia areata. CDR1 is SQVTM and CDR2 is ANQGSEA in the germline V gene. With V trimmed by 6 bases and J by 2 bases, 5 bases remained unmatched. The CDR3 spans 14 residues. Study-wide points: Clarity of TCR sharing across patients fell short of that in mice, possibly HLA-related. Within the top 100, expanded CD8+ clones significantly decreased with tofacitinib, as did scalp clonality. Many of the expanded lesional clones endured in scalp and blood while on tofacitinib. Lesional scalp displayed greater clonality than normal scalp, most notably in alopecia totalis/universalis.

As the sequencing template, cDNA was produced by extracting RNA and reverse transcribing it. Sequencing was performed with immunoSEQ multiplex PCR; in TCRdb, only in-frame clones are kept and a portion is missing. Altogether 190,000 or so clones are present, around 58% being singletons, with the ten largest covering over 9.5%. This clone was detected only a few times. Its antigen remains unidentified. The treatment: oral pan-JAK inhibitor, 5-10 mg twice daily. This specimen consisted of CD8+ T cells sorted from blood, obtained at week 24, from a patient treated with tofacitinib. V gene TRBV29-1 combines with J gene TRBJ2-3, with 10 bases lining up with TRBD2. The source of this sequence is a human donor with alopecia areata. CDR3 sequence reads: CSVAGLATTDTQYF. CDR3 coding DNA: TGCAGCGTCGCGGGACTAGCGACCACAGATACGCAGTATTTT.